This passage covers 14 T cell receptor beta chains from one sample sequenced in a study of shared clonotypes between healthy human individuals. Only in-frame clones appear in the TCRdb table, and some are missing; sequencing was by immunoSEQ multiplex PCR. The sample includes about 710,000 clones, 60% to 75% of them seen just once. Material: memory CD4+ T cells sorted from blood. Noted subset: CD45RA-negative fraction. Receptors originate from a woman aged 30 to 39 in good health.

The chain combines TRBV27 with TRBJ2-7; 10 bases line up with TRBD2. V dropped 6 bases and J dropped 2; count of bases not matched to a gene: 4. The CDR3 extends over 14 amino acids. The V gene's germline CDR1 is MNHEY and CDR2 SMNVEV (reference sequence). CDR3 nucleotide sequence: TGTGCCAGCAGCCGGACTAGCGGCCCCTACGAGCAGTACTTC. Its translation is CASSRTSGPYEQYF.

Details on this clone: The identical CDR3 is also encoded by other nucleotide sequences in the sample. The chain recombines TRBV6-1 with TRBJ2-7; D gene unclear. In germline, CDR1 is MNHNS, CDR2 SASEGT. The CDR3 length is 11 residues. V was shortened by 5 bases and J by 1 base, with 3 bases between the two germline ends. The CDR3 spells CASSNSYEQYF. CDR3 nucleotide sequence: TGTGCCAGCAGTAATTCCTACGAGCAGTACTTC.

This chain joins TRBV2 and TRBJ1-3; D is ambiguous. Germline loops: CDR1 SNHLY, CDR2 FYNNEI. The length of the CDR3 is 14 residues. V was clipped by 6 bases and J by 0 bases, with 9 bases between them. This CDR3 reads CASRGSRSGNTIYF. The CDR3 DNA sequence: TGTGCCAGCAGAGGCAGCCGCTCTGGAAACACCATATATTTT.

The chain carries TRBV5-1 and TRBJ2-3, with 15 bases fitting TRBD2. CDR3 size: 15 residues. Germline V gene data show CDR1 as SGHRS and CDR2 as YFSETQ. V lost 5 bases to trimming and J lost 8 bases; unmatched junction nucleotides: 6. The CDR3 is CASRGLAGGAGTQYF. The CDR3 DNA reads TGCGCCAGCAGGGGACTAGCGGGAGGAGCCGGTACGCAGTATTTT.

The V call is TRBV6-6, the J call TRBJ1-1; 11 positions match TRBD1. The CDR3 consists of 15 residues. V lost 2 bases and J lost 4; bases outside the gene matches: 3. Per germline, CDR1 MNHNY and CDR2 SVGAGI (reference sequence). The CDR3 reads CASSYPGQGGTEAFF. DNA of the CDR3: TGTGCCAGCAGTTACCCGGGACAGGGGGGCACTGAAGCTTTCTTT.

This clone appeared once. The chain recombines TRBV10-1 with TRBJ2-1, with 9 bases that match TRBD2. Germline CDR1 is WNHNN and CDR2 is SYGVQD (reference sequence). The CDR3 has 16 amino acids. With V trimmed by 1 base and J by 3 bases, 4 bases remained unmatched. Here the CDR3 reads CASSELSGRNYNEQFF. The CDR3 DNA sequence: TGCGCCAGCAGTGAGTTGAGCGGGAGGAACTACAATGAGCAGTTCTTC.

The chain combines TRBV6-5 with TRBJ1-1, with a tentative D call TRBD1 (5 bases). Trimming took off 2 bases at V and 2 bases at J, with 6 bases between the two ends. Germline V gene lookup returns CDR1 MNHEY and CDR2 SVGAGI. The CDR3 has 13 residues. The CDR3 DNA is TGTGCCAGCAGTTACCGGGACAACACTGAAGCTTTCTTT. This encodes CASSYRDNTEAFF.

This clone occurred a few times. The chain is built from TRBV2 and TRBJ2-2, with 8 bases identical to TRBD1. There are 14 residues in the CDR3. The germline V gene encodes CDR1 SNHLY and CDR2 FYNNEI. With V trimmed by 5 bases and J by 6 bases, 5 bases remained unmatched. In DNA form, the CDR3 reads TGTGCCAGCAGTCGGGACAGGTTTTCCGGGGAGCTGTTTTTT. Amino acids: CASSRDRFSGELFF.

This chain links TRBV13 with TRBJ2-7; TRBD2 agrees at 8 bases. This CDR3 has 14 residues. V shed 1 base and J 2 bases; nucleotides not matched to a gene: 1. Germline V lookup: CDR1 PRHDT, CDR2 FYEKMQ (reference sequence). CDR3 DNA: TGTGCCAGCAGCTTAGCGGGAGGGCCCTACGAGCAGTACTTC. Translation gives CASSLAGGPYEQYF.

This chain joins TRBV7-9 and TRBJ2-3, with TRBD2 matching over 7 bases. The trim removed 5 bases at V and 1 base at J, leaving 6 bases unmatched. CDR1 SEHNR and CDR2 FQNEAQ come from the germline V gene (reference sequence). The CDR3 is 15 residues long. CDR3 region: CASSLSGTGTDTQYF. The CDR3 bases are TGTGCCAGCAGCCTGAGCGGGACGGGCACAGATACGCAGTATTTT.

This chain connects TRBV5-1 to TRBJ1-1; D uncertain. The CDR3 runs to 13 residues. The V and J ends lost 4 bases and 5 bases respectively, with 12 bases between them. The germline gives CDR1 SGHRS, CDR2 YFSETQ. CDR3 bases: TGCGCCAGCAGCGGGATGGGCGGGACTGAAGCTTTCTTT. Its translation is CASSGMGGTEAFF.

The chain has TRBV18 and TRBJ2-7; possibly TRBD2 for D (6 bases). The V end was cut by 0 bases, the J end by 4 bases, with 16 bases between. The CDR3 totals 16 residues. The germline CDR1 and CDR2 sequences are KGHSH and LQKENI. The CDR3 loop is CASSPPSGRQTYEQYF. Written as DNA, the CDR3 is TGTGCCAGCTCACCACCGTCCGGGAGACAAACTTACGAGCAGTACTTC.

This clone was observed once. The V and J genes are TRBV7-2 and TRBJ1-2; D is undetermined. The CDR3 extends over 14 amino acids. The germline V and J ends were trimmed by 1 base and 3 bases, with 9 bases remaining between them. Germline CDR1 reads SGHTA; CDR2 reads FQGNSA. The CDR3 DNA reads TGTGCCAGCAGCTTAGAATACGCTCACTATGGCTACACCTTC. Protein sequence: CASSLEYAHYGYTF. The complete variable domain, with remaining parts taken from reference TRBV7-2 and TRBJ1-2, reads GAGVSQSPSNKVTEKGKDVELRCDPISGHTALYWYRQSLGQGLEFLIYFQGNSAPDKSGLPSDRFSAERTGGSVSTLTIQRTQQEDSAVYLCASSLEYAHYGYTFGSGTRLTVV.

This clone was counted a few times. The genes are TRBV19 and TRBJ2-1; D remains unclear. Per germline, CDR1 LNHDA and CDR2 SQIVND (reference sequence). This CDR3 has 15 amino acids. Trimming took off 0 bases at V and 7 bases at J, with 13 bases between the two ends. CDR3 DNA: TGTGCCAGTAGTATAGAGGCCGGCCTCAATAATGAGCAGTTCTTC. Residues: CASSIEAGLNNEQFF.